This T cell receptor (beta chain) is from a study of regulatory T cells in long-lasting Graves disease. Study conclusions and caveats: Accuracy could have been hurt by small sample size. Persistent patients shared more public clonotypes (roughly 3,000) than newly diagnosed patients (around 910).

CDR3-region Arm-PCR and iRepertoire HTBI primers produced the TCR beta libraries. As originally analysed: From all samples, identification returned 13 to 15 TRBJ and approximately 62 TRBV segments. MiXCR was run by TCRdb on the multiplex PCR reads, yielding one entry per CDR3 protein. These V and J calls originate from TCRdb's pipeline instead of the authors' own analysis. The sample contains a few hundred thousand distinct CDR3 sequences, approximately 15% of which appear only once. Noted time point: newly diagnosed GD, antithyroid drugs for less than 3 months. The TCR library was made from RNA that had been extracted from PBMCs in TRIzol. Those enrolled as patients came out of an endocrinology department in Xi'an, China. On this clonotype: Its cognate antigen is unknown.

These data also featured in a second study, about T cells in Graves' hyperthyroidism and ophthalmopathy.

This clonotype originated in a woman aged 40 to 49 with Graves disease. The sample consisted of peripheral blood mononuclear cells (PBMCs), taken at new diagnosis, from a patient treated with antithyroid drugs.

This CDR3 reads CASSYGAIRGEQYF. CDR3 in DNA: TGTGCCAGCAGTTACGGGGCCATAAGGGGCGAGCAGTACTTC. The chain links TRBV6-5 to TRBJ2-7; possible D gene TRBD1, 5 bases. The CDR3 extends over 14 amino acids. V lost 2 bases to trimming and J lost 6 bases, with 14 bases between them. Germline V CDR1 and CDR2: MNHEY, SVGAGI.